The 7 T cell receptor beta chains below were found in one sample sequenced in a study of cytomegalovirus exposure and HLA in healthy donors. The PCR contained 60 Vbeta and 13 Jbeta primers. TCRdb's table, derived via immunoSEQ multiplex PCR, lists solely in-frame clones and lacks some. The sample includes some 160,000 clones. The specimen was PBMCs. These receptors all come from a man aged 25-45 years in good health and CMV-seronegative.

CDR3 coding DNA: TGTGCCAGCAGTCTCGCGCCCCAGGACTCTCAAGAGACCCAGTACTTC. This codes for CASSLAPQDSQETQYF. The chain employs TRBV27 and TRBJ2-5, with D maybe TRBD2 (5 bases). Trimming shortened V by 5 bases and J by 2 bases, and 18 bases separated the two germline ends. CDR3 size: 16 residues. Germline V gives CDR1 MNHEY, CDR2 SMNVEV (reference sequence).

The V and J genes are TRBV29-1 and TRBJ2-5; 10 bases align to TRBD1. Matching the DNA end better, TRBJ2-7 makes the J call doubtful. From germline, CDR1 is SQVTM and CDR2 ANQGSEA. The CDR3 totals 15 residues. CDR3 protein: CSVEGQGTGVYEQYF. The CDR3 DNA reads as TGCAGCGTTGAGGGACAGGGGACAGGGGTATACGAGCAGTACTTC.

This chain links TRBV5-8 with TRBJ2-5; 7 bases are shared with TRBD1. CDR3 length: 14 residues. V lost 6 bases to trimming and J lost 5 bases; unmatched junction nucleotides: 10. Germline values: CDR1 SGHTS, CDR2 YDEGEE. The CDR3 region has the DNA TGTGCCAGCAACTTAGACAGGGCGACGGAGACCCAGTACTTC. Its protein is CASNLDRATETQYF.

The chain carries TRBV27 and TRBJ2-7, with 7 bases matching TRBD1. The CDR3 totals 16 residues. V trimming: 5 bases; J trimming: 3 bases; junction bases outside the gene matches: 13. Germline V lookup: CDR1 MNHEY, CDR2 SMNVEV (reference sequence). The CDR3 DNA sequence: TGTGCCAGCAGTAGAACGGGACAGCTAGGGGACTACGAGCAGTACTTC. Protein: CASSRTGQLGDYEQYF.

CDR3 residues: CASSLLTGAGGNQPQHF. The CDR3 DNA follows: TGTGCCAGCAGTTTGCTGACCGGGGCCGGGGGGAATCAGCCCCAGCATTTT. The chain recombines TRBV28 with TRBJ1-5; weak D call: TRBD1 (5 bases). Germline loops: CDR1 MDHEN, CDR2 SYDVKM. The CDR3 has 17 residues. Trimming stripped 3 bases from V and 4 bases from J, with 19 bases between.

The chain has TRBV10-3 and TRBJ2-7, with TRBD1 as a possible D gene (6 bases). This CDR3 contains 14 residues. Trimming took 5 bases from V and 6 from J, leaving 17 bases between them. CDR1 ENHRY and CDR2 SYGVKD come from the germline V gene. For the CDR3, the DNA is TGTGCCATCAGTTTACGGACAGAGCCTACCGAGCAGTACTTC. Its protein is CAISLRTEPTEQYF.

With respect to this clone: Compared with germline, one end of the junction differs, possibly owing to a read error. The chain is built from TRBV2 and TRBJ2-3; D gene unclear. The length of the CDR3 is 13 residues. The germline gives CDR1 SNHLY, CDR2 FYNNEI. The CDR3 DNA reads TGTGCCAGCACTGAAGGTCCCGGGGATACGCAGTATTTT. Its translation is CASTEGPGDTQYF.